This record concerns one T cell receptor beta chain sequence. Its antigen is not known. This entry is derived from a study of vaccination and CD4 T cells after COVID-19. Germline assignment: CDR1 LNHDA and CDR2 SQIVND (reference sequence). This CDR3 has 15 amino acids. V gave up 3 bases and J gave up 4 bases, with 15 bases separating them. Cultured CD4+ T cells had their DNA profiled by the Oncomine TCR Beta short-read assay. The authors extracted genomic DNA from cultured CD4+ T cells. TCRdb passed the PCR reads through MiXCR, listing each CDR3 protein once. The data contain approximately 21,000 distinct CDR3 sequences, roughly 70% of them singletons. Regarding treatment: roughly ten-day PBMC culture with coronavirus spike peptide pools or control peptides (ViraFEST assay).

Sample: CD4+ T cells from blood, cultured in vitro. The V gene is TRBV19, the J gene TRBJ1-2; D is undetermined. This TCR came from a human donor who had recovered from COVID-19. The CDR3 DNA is TGTGCCAGTAGTATCGGTGCCAAGGTGGTCTATGGCTACACCTTC. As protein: CASSIGAKVVYGYTF.